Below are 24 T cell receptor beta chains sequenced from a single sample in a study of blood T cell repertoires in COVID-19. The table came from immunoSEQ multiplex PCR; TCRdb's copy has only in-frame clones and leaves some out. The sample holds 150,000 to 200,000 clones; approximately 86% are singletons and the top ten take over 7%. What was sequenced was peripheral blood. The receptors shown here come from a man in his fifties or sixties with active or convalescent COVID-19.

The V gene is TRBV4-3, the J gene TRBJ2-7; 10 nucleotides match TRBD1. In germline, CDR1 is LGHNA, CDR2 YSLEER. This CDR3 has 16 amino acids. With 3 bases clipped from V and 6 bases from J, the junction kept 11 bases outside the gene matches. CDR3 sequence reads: CASSHLTGTGAGEQYF. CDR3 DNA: TGCGCCAGCAGCCATCTCACCGGGACAGGGGCCGGCGAGCAGTACTTC.

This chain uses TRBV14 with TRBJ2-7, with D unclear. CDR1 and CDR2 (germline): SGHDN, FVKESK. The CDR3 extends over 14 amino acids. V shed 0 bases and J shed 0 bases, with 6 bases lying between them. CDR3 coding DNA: TGTGCCAGCAGCCAAGACCCTAGCTCCTACGAGCAGTACTTC. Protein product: CASSQDPSSYEQYF.

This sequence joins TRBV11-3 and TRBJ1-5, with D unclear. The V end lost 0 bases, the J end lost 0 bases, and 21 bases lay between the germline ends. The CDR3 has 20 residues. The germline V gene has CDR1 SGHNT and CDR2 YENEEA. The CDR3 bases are TGTGCCAGCAGCTTAGAGGGGAAGACTAGTCCAGATTATAGCAATCAGCCCCAGCATTTT. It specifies CASSLEGKTSPDYSNQPQHF.

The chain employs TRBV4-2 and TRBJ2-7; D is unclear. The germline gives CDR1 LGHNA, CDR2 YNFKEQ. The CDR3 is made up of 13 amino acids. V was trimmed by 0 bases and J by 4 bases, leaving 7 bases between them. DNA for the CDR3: TGTGCCAGCAGCCAAGATCTACGGTACGAGCAGTACTTC. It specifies CASSQDLRYEQYF.

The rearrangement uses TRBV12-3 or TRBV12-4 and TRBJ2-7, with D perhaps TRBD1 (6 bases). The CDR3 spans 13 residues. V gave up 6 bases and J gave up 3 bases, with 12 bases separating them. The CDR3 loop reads CASSTGTNYEQYF. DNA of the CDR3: TGTGCCAGCAGCACAGGGACCAACTACGAGCAGTACTTC.

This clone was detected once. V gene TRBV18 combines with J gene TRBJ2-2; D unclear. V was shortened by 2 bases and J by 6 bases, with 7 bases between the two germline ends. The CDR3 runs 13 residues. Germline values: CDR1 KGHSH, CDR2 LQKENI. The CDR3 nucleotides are TGTGCCAGCTCACCATCGCGGTCCGGGGAGCTGTTTTTT. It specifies CASSPSRSGELFF.

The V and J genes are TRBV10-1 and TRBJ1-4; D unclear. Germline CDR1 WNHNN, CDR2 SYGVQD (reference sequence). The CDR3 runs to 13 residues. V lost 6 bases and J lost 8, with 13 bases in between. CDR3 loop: CASRESPGEKLFF. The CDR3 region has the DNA TGCGCCAGCAGGGAAAGTCCGGGGGAAAAACTGTTTTTT.

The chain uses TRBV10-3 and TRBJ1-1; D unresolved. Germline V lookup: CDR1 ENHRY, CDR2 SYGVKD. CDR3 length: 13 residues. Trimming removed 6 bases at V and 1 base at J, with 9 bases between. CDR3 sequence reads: CAISGDGNTEAFF. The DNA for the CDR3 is TGTGCCATCAGCGGGGATGGGAACACTGAAGCTTTCTTT.

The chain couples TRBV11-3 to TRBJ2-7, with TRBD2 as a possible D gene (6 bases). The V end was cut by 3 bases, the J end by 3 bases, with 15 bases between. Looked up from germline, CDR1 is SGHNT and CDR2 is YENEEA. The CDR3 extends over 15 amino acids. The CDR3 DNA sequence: TGTGCCAGCAGCTTGAACGGGGGTGAATACTACGAGCAGTACTTC. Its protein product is CASSLNGGEYYEQYF.

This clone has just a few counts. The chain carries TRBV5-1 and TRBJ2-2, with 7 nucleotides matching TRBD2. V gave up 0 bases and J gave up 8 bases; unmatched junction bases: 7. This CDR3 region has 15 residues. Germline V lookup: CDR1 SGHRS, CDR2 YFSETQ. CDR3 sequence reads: CASSLVASGAGELFF. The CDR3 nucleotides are TGCGCCAGCAGCTTGGTGGCTAGCGGAGCGGGGGAGCTGTTTTTT.

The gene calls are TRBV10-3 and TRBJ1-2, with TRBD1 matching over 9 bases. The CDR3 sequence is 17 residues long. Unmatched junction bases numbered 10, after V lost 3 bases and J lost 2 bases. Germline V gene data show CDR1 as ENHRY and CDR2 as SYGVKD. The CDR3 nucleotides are TGTGCCATCAGTGATTCGGTGGGGGACAGGGCGAACTATGGCTACACCTTC. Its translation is CAISDSVGDRANYGYTF.

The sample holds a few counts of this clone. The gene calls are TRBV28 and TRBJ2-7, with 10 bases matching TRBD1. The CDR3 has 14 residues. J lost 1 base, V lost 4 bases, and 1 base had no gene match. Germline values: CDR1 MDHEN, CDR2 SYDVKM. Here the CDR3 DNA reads TGTGCCAGCAGTTGGGGACAGGGGTCCTACGAGCAGTACTTC. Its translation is CASSWGQGSYEQYF. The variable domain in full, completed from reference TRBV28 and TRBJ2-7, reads DVKVTQSSRYLVKRTGEKVFLECVQDMDHENMFWYRQDPGLGLRLIYFSYDVKMKEKGDIPEGYSVSREKKERFSLILESASTNQTSMYLCASSWGQGSYEQYFGPGTRLTVT.

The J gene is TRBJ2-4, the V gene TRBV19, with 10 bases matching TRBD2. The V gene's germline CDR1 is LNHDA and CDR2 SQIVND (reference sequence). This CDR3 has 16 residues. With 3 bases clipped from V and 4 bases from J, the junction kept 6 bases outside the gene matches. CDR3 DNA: TGTGCCAGTAGTATCATAGCGGGGGGCGGAAAAAACATTCAGTACTTC. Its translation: CASSIIAGGGKNIQYF. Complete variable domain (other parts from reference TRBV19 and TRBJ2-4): DGGITQSPKYLFRKEGQNVTLSCEQNLNHDAMYWYRQDPGQGLRLIYYSQIVNDFQKGDIAEGYSVSREKKESFPLTVTSAQKNPTAFYLCASSIIAGGGKNIQYFGAGTRLSVL.

The CDR3 DNA sequence: TGTGCCAGCAGCCAACCTCAGGGGGACTATGGCTACACCTTC. This encodes CASSQPQGDYGYTF. The J gene is TRBJ1-2, the V gene TRBV3-1 (or the pseudogene TRBV3-2); 7 bases match TRBD1. Germline CDR1 LGHDT, CDR2 YNNKEL (reference sequence). CDR3 length: 14 amino acids. Trimming removed 2 bases from V and 3 bases from J; junction bases left unmatched: 3.

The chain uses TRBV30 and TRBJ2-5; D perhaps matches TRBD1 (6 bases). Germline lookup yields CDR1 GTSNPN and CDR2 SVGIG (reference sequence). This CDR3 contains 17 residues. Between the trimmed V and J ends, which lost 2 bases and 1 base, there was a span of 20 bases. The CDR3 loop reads CAWSTLVAGVFQETQYF. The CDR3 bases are TGTGCCTGGAGTACTCTGGTGGCAGGGGTTTTCCAAGAGACCCAGTACTTC.

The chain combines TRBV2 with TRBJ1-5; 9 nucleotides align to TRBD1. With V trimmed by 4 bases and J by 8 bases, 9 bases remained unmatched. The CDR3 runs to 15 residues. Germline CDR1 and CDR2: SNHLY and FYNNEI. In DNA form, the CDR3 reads TGTGCCAGCAGTGTCTCCGGGACAGGGCTGGAGCCCCAGCATTTT. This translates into CASSVSGTGLEPQHF.

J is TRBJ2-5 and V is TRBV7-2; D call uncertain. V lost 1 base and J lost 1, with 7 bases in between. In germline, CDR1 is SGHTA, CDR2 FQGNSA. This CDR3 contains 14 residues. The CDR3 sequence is CASSLGFIQETQYF. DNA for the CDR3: TGTGCCAGCAGCTTAGGTTTCATCCAAGAGACCCAGTACTTC.

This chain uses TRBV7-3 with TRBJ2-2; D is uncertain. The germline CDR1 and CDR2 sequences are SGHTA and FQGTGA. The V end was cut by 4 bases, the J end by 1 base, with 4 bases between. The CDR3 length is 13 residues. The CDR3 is CASSYGNTGELFF. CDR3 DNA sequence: TGTGCCAGCAGCTACGGGAACACCGGGGAGCTGTTTTTT.

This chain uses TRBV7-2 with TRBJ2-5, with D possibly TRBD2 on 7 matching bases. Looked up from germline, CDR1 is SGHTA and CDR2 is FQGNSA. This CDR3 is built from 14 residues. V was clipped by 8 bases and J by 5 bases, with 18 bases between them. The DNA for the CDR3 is TGTGCCAGCGGCACCCGGGGGGCCGGTGAGACCCAGTACTTC. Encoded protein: CASGTRGAGETQYF.

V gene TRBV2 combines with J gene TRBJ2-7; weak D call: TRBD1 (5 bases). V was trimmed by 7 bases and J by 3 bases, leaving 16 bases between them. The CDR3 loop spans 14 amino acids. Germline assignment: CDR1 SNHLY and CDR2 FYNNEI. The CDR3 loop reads CASTSRATGYEQYF. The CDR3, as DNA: TGTGCCAGCACCTCCAGGGCGACGGGCTACGAGCAGTACTTC. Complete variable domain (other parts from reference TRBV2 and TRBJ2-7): EPEVTQTPSHQVTQMGQEVILRCVPISNHLYFYWYRQILGQKVEFLVSFYNNEISEKSEIFDDQFSVERPDGSNFTLKIRSTKLEDSAMYFCASTSRATGYEQYFGPGTRLTVT.

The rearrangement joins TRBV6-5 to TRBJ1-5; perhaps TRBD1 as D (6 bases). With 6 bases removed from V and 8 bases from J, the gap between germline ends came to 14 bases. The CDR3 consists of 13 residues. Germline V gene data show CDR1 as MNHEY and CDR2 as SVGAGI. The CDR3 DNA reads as TGTGCCAGCAGCGCGGGGGGGCTCAAGCCCCAGCATTTT. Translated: CASSAGGLKPQHF.

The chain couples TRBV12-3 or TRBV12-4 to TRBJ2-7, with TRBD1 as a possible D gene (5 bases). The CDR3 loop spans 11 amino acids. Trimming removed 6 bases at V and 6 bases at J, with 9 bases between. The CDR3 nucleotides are TGTGCCAGCAGCCCAGGGCGCGAGCAGTACTTC. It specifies CASSPGREQYF.

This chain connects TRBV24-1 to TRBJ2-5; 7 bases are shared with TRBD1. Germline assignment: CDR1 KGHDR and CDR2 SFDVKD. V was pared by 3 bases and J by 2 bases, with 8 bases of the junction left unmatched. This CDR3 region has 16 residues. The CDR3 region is CATSDTVRDSQETQYF. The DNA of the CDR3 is TGTGCCACCAGTGATACGGTCCGGGACAGTCAAGAGACCCAGTACTTC.

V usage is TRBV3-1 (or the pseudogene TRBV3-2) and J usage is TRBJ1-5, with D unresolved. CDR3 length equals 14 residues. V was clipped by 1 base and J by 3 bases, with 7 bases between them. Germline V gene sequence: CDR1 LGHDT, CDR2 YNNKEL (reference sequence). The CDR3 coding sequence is TGTGCCAGCAGCCAAGGAGGTAACAATCAGCCCCAGCATTTT. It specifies CASSQGGNNQPQHF.